The source of this TCR beta chain is a study of OX40 agonist ivuxolimab in advanced cancers. In the study overall: Ivuxolimab was an agonistic, fully human IgG2 monoclonal antibody directed against OX40 (CD134), a costimulatory receptor. Patients were allowed to have had prior anti-PD-1, anti-PD-L1 or anti-CTLA-4 therapy, and around 40% of the dose-escalation patients had previously received checkpoint inhibitors. Of the 50 or so patients in dose escalation, around 19 had hepatocellular carcinoma, some 15 had melanoma, 9 had renal cell carcinoma and 9 had head and neck cancer. In the dose-escalation cohort, 82.7% of patients were male, and the mean age was approximately 60 years, with a range of about 20 to 90. Peripheral TCRbeta sequencing aimed to test whether ivuxolimab altered TCR sequence diversity and caused clonal T-cell expansion. Partial responses occurred in three dose-escalation patients, of whom one had hepatocellular carcinoma and two had cutaneous melanoma. Intravenous ivuxolimab was administered to patients every 2 weeks at six dose levels: 0.01, 0.1, 0.3, 1.5, 3 and 10 mg/kg. The paper reports the monotherapy dose-escalation portion (N of about 56 patients) of the phase I ivuxolimab trial.

The CDR3 runs 13 residues from the cysteine to the phenylalanine. Only the CDR3 DNA is retained, 39 bases long and in frame from the first base. The V end loses 6 bases and the J end loses 7 bases, and a stretch of 15 bases separates them. As encoded in the germline V gene (reference sequence), CDR1 is WNHNN while CDR2 is SYGVQD. Patients with a history of autoimmune disease or receiving systemic immunosuppression were excluded from the trial. Peripheral blood for TCR sequencing was drawn from every dose cohort at baseline, at cycle 4 day 1 and at cycle 7 day 1. The samples were drawn from a first-in-human, open-label, multicenter phase I dose-escalation trial of ivuxolimab. Adults with locally advanced or metastatic head and neck squamous cell, hepatocellular, melanoma or renal cell carcinoma were enrolled in the trial. Before TCR sequencing, CD4+ T cells and CD8+ T cells from peripheral blood were sorted into separate populations.

Results and caveats for the whole study, not just this receptor: Which antigens the clonally expanded peripheral T cells were specific for was not determined. Low levels of normalized T-cell clonal expansion were also seen in some nonresponding patients. Clonal expansion of both CD4+ and CD8+ blood T cells was observed from baseline to week 6 at doses 0.1 to 3.0 mg/kg. After ivuxolimab, CD8+ T cells had more expanded clones than CD4+ T cells on average. In partial responders in the 0.1-3.0 mg/kg groups, normalized peripheral clonal expansion was found to be among the lowest, especially among CD8+ T cells.

To sequence the TCRbeta CDR3 region, genomic DNA was isolated from the sorted cells. The immunoSEQ Assay was used for sequencing of TCRbeta CDR3 regions. What TCRdb holds here is the immuneACCESS table cut down to in-frame rearrangements. Part of the clones is not present; checked against another copy, under half of the missing clones reflect an unresolved V gene, and the others are unexplained. This sample is represented by about 49,000 clones; more than 70% of them were singletons. The ten largest clones take up approximately 2.3% of the sample. As for this clone: Its antigen remains unidentified. Base quality data are lacking; no much larger clone is found one base away.

The chain couples TRBV10-1 to TRBJ1-2; TRBD1 is perhaps the D gene, given 6 matching bases. Specimen: CD4+ or CD8+ T cells sorted from blood, collected in a trial of the OX40 agonist ivuxolimab. This clonotype originated in an adult with an advanced solid tumor such as melanoma, head and neck, liver or kidney cancer. This receptor has the CDR3 CASSGNRDGGYTF. The DNA sequence is TGCGCCAGCAGCGGCAACAGGGACGGTGGCTACACCTTC.